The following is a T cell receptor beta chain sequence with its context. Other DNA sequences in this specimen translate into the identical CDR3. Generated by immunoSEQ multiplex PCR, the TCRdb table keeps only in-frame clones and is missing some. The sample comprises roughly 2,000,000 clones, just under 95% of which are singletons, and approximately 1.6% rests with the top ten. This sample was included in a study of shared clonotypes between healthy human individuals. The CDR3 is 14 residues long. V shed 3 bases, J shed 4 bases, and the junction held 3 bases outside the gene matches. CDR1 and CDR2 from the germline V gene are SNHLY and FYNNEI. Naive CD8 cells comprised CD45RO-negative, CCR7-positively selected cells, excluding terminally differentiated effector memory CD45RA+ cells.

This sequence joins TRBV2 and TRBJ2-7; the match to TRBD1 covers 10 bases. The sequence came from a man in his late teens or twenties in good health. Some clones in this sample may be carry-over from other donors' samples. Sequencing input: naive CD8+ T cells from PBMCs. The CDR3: CASSEGQGLYEQYF. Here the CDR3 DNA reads TGTGCCAGCAGTGAGGGACAGGGGTTGTACGAGCAGTACTTC.